These T cell receptor beta chains were read from a single sample in a study of cytomegalovirus exposure and HLA in healthy donors. Sequenced by immunoSEQ multiplex PCR; TCRdb stores in-frame clones only, minus some. The repertoire holds 150,000 to 200,000 clones, less than 90% seen once, with about 0.26% in the top ten. Sequencing was done on a sample of PBMCs. All receptors come from a boy aged 5-17 years in good health and CMV-seronegative. CDR3s include the opening cysteine and the closing phenylalanine or tryptophan. A D gene is named only where the DNA matches it firmly. The listing skips clone size in some rows; elsewhere it reads once, few, many or a size class.

J gene | clone size | V gene | D gene | CDR3 protein | CDR3 DNA
TRBJ1-1 | few | TRBV2 | TRBD1 | CASSEALRGQGRLF | TGTGCCAGCAGTGAAGCGCTCAGGGGGCAGGGCCGACTCTTT
TRBJ2-1 | . | TRBV27 | . | CASSLASYNEQFF | TGTGCCAGCAGTTTAGCCAGCTACAATGAGCAGTTCTTC
TRBJ1-2 | . | TRBV10-3 | . | CAISERTQANYGYTF | TGTGCCATCAGTGAAAGGACACAAGCTAACTATGGCTACACCTTC
TRBJ1-1 | . | TRBV13 | . | CASSSGVNTEAFF | TGTGCCAGCAGCTCGGGGGTGAACACTGAAGCTTTCTTT
TRBJ2-1 | . | TRBV19 | TRBD2 | CASSSAGAGGPDEQFF | TGTGCCAGTAGTAGCGCGGGAGCGGGAGGGCCCGATGAGCAGTTCTTC
TRBJ1-5 | once | TRBV2 | . | CASRGSNQPQHF | TGTGCCAGCAGGGGGAGTAATCAGCCCCAGCATTTT
TRBJ1-2 | once | TRBV6-5 | TRBD1 | CASSAPGQHYGYTF | TGTGCCAGCAGTGCTCCGGGACAGCACTATGGCTACACCTTC
TRBJ2-5 | . | TRBV5-4 | TRBD2 | CASSTKREGQETQYF | TGTGCCAGCAGCACCAAGCGGGAGGGACAAGAGACCCAGTACTTC
TRBJ2-7 | . | TRBV4-3 | TRBD1 | CASSQAGQGNEQYF | TGCGCCAGCAGCCAAGCGGGACAGGGAAACGAGCAGTACTTC
TRBJ1-2 | . | TRBV5-4 | . | CASSPGGVYGYTF | TGTGCCAGCAGCCCGGGAGGGGTCTATGGCTACACCTTC
TRBJ2-1 | . | TRBV9 | TRBD2 | CASSVLAGQDNEQFF | TGTGCCAGCAGCGTATTAGCGGGTCAAGACAATGAGCAGTTCTTC
TRBJ2-5 | . | TRBV5-4 | TRBD2 | CASSFSGARETQYF | TGTGCCAGCAGCTTTAGCGGGGCGAGGGAGACCCAGTACTTC
TRBJ1-2 | . | TRBV5-6 | . | CASSWGLTRYGYTF | TGTGCCAGCAGCTGGGGACTTACCCGGTATGGCTACACCTTC
TRBJ1-6 | . | TRBV7-2 | . | CASSSGTRGSPLHF | TGTGCCAGCAGCTCCGGGACCCGGGGGTCACCCCTCCACTTT
TRBJ2-3 | . | TRBV28 | TRBD2 | CASRSGTSGRAGDTQYF | TGTGCCAGCAGATCCGGGACTAGCGGGAGGGCTGGGGATACGCAGTATTTT
TRBJ2-3 | . | TRBV4-2 | . | CASSQVSGTDTQYF | TGTGCCAGCAGCCAAGTCTCTGGCACAGATACGCAGTATTTT
TRBJ1-2 | few | TRBV9 | TRBD1 | CASSGAGAGQGDNYGYTF | TGTGCCAGCAGCGGAGCCGGGGCGGGACAGGGGGATAACTATGGCTACACCTTC
TRBJ2-3 | . | TRBV6-1 | TRBD1 | CASNYQGDSTDTQYF | TGTGCCAGCAACTACCAGGGGGACAGCACAGATACGCAGTATTTT
TRBJ2-7 | few | TRBV28 | . | CASSRSYEQYF | TGTGCCAGCAGTCGCTCCTACGAGCAGTACTTC
TRBJ2-1 | . | TRBV7-9 | TRBD1 | CASSMRVGGDGNEQFF | TGTGCCAGCAGCATGAGGGTAGGGGGCGATGGCAATGAGCAGTTCTTC
TRBJ1-2 | once | TRBV27 | TRBD1 | CASSPEPTGGFYGYTF | TGTGCCAGCAGTCCAGAACCGACAGGGGGCTTCTATGGCTACACCTTC
TRBJ1-4 | . | TRBV6-1 | TRBD1 | CASSETGESEKLFF | TGTGCCAGCAGTGAGACAGGGGAGAGTGAAAAACTGTTTTTT
TRBJ1-1 | . | TRBV19 | . | CASSLTPKTGNTEAFF | TGTGCCAGTAGTCTAACACCAAAGACAGGGAACACTGAAGCTTTCTTT
TRBJ2-1 | once | TRBV19 | . | CASSNRAYNEQFF | TGTGCCAGTAGTAACAGGGCCTACAATGAGCAGTTCTTC
TRBJ1-1 | . | TRBV5-1 | . | CASSFLANTEAFF | TGCGCCAGCAGTTTCTTAGCGAACACTGAAGCTTTCTTT
TRBJ2-7 | . | TRBV7-2 | TRBD2 | CASSQLAGVNEQYF | TGTGCCAGCAGCCAGCTAGCGGGAGTAAACGAGCAGTACTTC
TRBJ2-1 | . | TRBV4-1 | . | CATQGLQGGEQFF | TGCGCCACACAGGGACTACAAGGGGGGGAGCAGTTCTTC
TRBJ2-1 | . | TRBV18 | . | CASSPNNEQFF | TGTGCCAGCTCACCCAACAATGAGCAGTTCTTC
TRBJ1-6 | once | TRBV6-1 | TRBD1 | CAIRGQGASPLHF | TGTGCCATCCGAGGACAGGGAGCTTCACCCCTCCACTTT
TRBJ1-1 | few | TRBV5-6 | . | CASSSRSRGTEAFF | TGTGCCAGCAGCTCCAGAAGCAGGGGAACTGAAGCTTTCTTT
TRBJ2-3 | . | TRBV4-1 | . | CASSQDRFLGQVKDTQYF | TGCGCCAGCAGCCAAGATCGGTTCTTGGGGCAGGTCAAAGATACGCAGTATTTT
TRBJ2-2 | . | TRBV27 | TRBD1 | CASNRQGAPGELFF | TGTGCCAGCAATAGACAGGGGGCCCCCGGGGAGCTGTTTTTT
TRBJ2-3 | . | TRBV5-4 | . | CASSFMRGPTDTQYF | TGTGCCAGCAGCTTCATGCGGGGGCCGACAGATACGCAGTATTTT
TRBJ2-7 | . | TRBV7-9 | . | CASSFAEASYEQYF | TGTGCCAGCAGCTTTGCCGAGGCAAGCTACGAGCAGTACTTC
TRBJ2-2 | once | TRBV19 | TRBD1 | CASRLPGQHVTGELFF | TGTGCCAGTAGGTTACCGGGACAGCACGTCACCGGGGAGCTGTTTTTT
TRBJ2-7 | . | TRBV12-5 | . | CASGPGTYEQYF | TGTGCTAGTGGCCCGGGAACTTACGAGCAGTACTTC
TRBJ2-5 | . | TRBV4-3 | . | CASSPRELAPRQETQYF | TGCGCCAGCAGCCCCAGAGAACTAGCACCCCGCCAAGAGACCCAGTACTTC
TRBJ1-2 | . | TRBV7-2 | . | CASSLGVRGRADGYTF | TGTGCCAGCAGCTTAGGGGTGCGGGGGCGAGCAGATGGCTACACCTTC
TRBJ2-7 | . | TRBV6-5 | TRBD2 | CASKLSGRALDEQYF | TGTGCCAGCAAACTTAGCGGGAGGGCTCTGGACGAGCAGTACTTC
TRBJ2-1 | . | TRBV29-1 | TRBD1 | CSGDRGKYNEQFF | TGCAGCGGGGACAGGGGAAAATACAATGAGCAGTTCTTC
TRBJ2-7 | . | TRBV10-2 | TRBD2 | CASSVASGPYEQYF | TGCGCCAGCAGTGTGGCTAGCGGCCCCTACGAGCAGTACTTC
TRBJ1-1 | . | TRBV7-2 | . | CASSKPKGGSEAFF | TGTGCCAGCAGCAAGCCGAAAGGAGGGTCTGAAGCTTTCTTT
TRBJ2-2 | few | TRBV10-3 | . | CAISRGVTGELFF | TGTGCCATCAGCAGGGGGGTAACCGGGGAGCTGTTTTTT